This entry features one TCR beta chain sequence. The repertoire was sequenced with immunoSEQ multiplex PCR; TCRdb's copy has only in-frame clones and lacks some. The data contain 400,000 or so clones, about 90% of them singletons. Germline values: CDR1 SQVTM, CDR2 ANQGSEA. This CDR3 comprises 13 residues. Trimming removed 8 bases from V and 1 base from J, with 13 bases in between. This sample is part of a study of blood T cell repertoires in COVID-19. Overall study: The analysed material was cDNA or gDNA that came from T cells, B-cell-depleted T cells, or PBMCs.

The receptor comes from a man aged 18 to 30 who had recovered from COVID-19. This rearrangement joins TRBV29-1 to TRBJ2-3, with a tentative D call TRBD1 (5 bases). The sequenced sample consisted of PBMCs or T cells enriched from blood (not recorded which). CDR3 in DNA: TGCAGCTCGGACAAAGGGGGCACAGATACGCAGTATTTT. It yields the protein CSSDKGGTDTQYF.